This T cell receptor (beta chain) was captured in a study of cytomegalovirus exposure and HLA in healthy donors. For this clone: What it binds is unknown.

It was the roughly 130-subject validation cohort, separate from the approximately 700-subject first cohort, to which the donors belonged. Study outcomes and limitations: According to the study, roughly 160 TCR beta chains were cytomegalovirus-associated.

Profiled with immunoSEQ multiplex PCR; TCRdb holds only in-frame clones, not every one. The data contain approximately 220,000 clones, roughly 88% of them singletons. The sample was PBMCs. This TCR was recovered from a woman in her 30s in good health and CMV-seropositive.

The CDR3 DNA reads TGTGCCAGCAGTGAAATCTCCGGGACAGGGAACTATGGCTACACCTTC. Its translation: CASSEISGTGNYGYTF. The chain uses TRBV6-1 and TRBJ1-2, with 9 bases matching TRBD1. V was pared by 2 bases and J by 2 bases, with 6 bases of the junction left unmatched. The CDR3 has 16 residues. Looked up from germline, CDR1 is MNHNS and CDR2 is SASEGT.